This record concerns one T cell receptor (beta chain) sequence. Enrolled through a virtual design, the participants were between roughly 18 and 90 years of age and came from some 25 US areas. The method was immunoSEQ multiplex PCR; TCRdb's version includes in-frame clones alone and lacks a portion of them. The sample lists some 460,000 clones, around 90% occurring once. This sample is drawn from a study of blood T cell repertoires in COVID-19. Background on the study: The cDNA or gDNA used as material had been derived from T cells, B-cell-depleted T cells, or PBMCs.

Sequencing used PBMCs or T cells enriched from blood (not recorded which). This TCR was sampled from a woman aged 18-29 years who had recovered from COVID-19.

The CDR3: CASRGPRGRGEHQETQYF. The DNA for the CDR3 is TGTGCCAGCAGGGGCCCTCGAGGCAGGGGGGAACATCAAGAGACCCAGTACTTC. The rearrangement joins TRBV6-4 to TRBJ2-5, with D possibly being TRBD1 (7 bases). CDR3 length equals 18 residues. Trimming shortened V by 6 bases and J by 2 bases, and 25 bases separated the two germline ends. Looked up from germline, CDR1 is MRHNA and CDR2 is SNTAGT.